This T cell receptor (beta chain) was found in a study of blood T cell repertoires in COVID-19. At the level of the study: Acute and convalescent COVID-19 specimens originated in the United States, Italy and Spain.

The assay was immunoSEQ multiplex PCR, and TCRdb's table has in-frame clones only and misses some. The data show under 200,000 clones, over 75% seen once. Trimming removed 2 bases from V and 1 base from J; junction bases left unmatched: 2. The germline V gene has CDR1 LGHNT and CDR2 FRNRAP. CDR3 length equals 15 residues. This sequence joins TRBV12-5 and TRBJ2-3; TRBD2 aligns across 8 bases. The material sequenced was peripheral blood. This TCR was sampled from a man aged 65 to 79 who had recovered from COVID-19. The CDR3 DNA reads TGTGCTAGTGGTTTGTCAGCGGGAGGCACAGATACGCAGTATTTT. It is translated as CASGLSAGGTDTQYF.